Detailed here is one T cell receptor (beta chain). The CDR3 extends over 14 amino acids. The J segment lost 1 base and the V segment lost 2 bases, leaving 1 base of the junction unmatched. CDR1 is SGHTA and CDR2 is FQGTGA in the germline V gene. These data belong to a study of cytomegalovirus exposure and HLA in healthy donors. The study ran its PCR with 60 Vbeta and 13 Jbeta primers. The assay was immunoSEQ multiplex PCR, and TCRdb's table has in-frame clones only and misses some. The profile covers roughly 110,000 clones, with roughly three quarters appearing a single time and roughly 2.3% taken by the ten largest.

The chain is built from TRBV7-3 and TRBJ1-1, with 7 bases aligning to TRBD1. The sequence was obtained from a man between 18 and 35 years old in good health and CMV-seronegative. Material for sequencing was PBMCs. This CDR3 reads CASSLGTENTEAFF. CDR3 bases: TGTGCCAGCAGCTTAGGGACAGAGAACACTGAAGCTTTCTTT.